This T cell receptor beta chain was documented in a study of T cell responses to AZD1222 COVID-19 vaccine. The assay was immunoSEQ multiplex PCR, and TCRdb's table has in-frame clones only and misses some. The repertoire has some 110,000 clones, around 91% of them found once; the top ten carry approximately 8.2%. The TCR was taken from an adult who received the AZD1222 COVID-19 vaccine. The sequencing here drew on peripheral blood, taken 28 days after the second AZD1222 dose.

CDR3: CASRAPEGTDTF. Here the CDR3 DNA reads TGTGCCAGCAGGGCTCCGGAGGGGACAGACACCTTC. The chain couples TRBV5-6 to TRBJ1-2, with 7 bases aligning to TRBD1. The V segment lost 5 bases and the J segment 12 bases; nucleotides outside the gene matches: 10. Germline assignment: CDR1 SGHDT and CDR2 YYEEEE. The CDR3 loop spans 12 amino acids.